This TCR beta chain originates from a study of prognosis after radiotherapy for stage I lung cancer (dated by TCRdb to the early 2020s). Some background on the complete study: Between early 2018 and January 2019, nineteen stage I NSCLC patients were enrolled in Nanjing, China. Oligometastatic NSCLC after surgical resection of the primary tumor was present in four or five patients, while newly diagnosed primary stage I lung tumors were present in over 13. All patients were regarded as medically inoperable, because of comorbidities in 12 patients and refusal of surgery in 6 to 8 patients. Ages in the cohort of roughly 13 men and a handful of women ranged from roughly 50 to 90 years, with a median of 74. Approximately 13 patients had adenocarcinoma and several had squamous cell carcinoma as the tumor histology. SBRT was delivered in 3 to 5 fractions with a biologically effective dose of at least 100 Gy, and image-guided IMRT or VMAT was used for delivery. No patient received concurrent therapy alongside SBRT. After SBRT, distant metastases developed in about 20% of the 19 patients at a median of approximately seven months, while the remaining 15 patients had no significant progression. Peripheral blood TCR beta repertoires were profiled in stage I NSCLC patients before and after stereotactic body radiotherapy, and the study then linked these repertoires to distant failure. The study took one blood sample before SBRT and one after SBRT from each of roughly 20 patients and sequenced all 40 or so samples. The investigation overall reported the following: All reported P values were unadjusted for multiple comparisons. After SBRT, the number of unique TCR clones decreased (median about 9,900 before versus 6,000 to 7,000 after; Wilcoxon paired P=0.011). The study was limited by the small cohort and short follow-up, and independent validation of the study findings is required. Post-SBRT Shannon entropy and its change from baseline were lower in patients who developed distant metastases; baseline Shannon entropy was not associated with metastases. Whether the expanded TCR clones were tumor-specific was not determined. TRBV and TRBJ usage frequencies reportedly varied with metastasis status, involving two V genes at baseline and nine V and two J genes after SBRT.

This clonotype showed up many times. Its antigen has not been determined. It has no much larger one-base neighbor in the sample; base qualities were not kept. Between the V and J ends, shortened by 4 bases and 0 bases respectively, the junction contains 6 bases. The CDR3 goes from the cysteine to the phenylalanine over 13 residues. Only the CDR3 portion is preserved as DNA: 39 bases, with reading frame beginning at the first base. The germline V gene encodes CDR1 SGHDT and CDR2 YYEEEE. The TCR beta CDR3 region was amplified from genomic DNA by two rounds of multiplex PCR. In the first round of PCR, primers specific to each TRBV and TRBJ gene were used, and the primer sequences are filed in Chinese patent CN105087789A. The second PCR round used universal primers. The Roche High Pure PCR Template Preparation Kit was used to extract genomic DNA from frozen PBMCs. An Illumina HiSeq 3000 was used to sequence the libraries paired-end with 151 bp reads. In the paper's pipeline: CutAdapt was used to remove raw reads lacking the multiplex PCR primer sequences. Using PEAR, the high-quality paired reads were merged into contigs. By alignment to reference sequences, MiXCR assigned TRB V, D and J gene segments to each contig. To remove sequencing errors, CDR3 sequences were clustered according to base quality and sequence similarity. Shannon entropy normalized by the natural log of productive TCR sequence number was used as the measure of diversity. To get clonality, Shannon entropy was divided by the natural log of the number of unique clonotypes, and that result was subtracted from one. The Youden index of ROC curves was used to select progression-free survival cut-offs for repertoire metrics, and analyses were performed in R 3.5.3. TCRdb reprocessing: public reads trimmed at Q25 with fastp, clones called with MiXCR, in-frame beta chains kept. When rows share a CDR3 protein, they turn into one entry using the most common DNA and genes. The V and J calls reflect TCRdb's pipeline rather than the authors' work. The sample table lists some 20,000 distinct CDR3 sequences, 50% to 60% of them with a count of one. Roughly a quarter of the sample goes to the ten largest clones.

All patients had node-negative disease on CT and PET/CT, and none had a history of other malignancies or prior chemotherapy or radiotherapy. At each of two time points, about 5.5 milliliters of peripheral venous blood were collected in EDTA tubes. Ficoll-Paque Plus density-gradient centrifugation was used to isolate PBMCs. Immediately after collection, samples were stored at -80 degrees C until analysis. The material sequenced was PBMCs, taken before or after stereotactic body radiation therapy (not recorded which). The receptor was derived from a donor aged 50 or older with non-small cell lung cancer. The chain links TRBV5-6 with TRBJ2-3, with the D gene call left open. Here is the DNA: TGTGCCAGCAGCATTGGAAGCACAGATACGCAGTATTTT. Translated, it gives CASSIGSTDTQYF.